The T cell receptor (beta chain) described here comes from a study of OX40 agonist ivuxolimab in advanced cancers. Trimming took 0 bases from V and 5 from J; bases not matched to a gene: 7. Germline V gene sequence: CDR1 MGHDK, CDR2 SYGVNS. This CDR3 has 16 residues. Clones were read by immunoSEQ multiplex PCR, and TCRdb kept only the in-frame ones, dropping some. The top ten clones hold around 52% of a sample with 20,000 to 25,000 clones, 83% of them seen once. With regard to this clone: Its specificity is not known.

Study-wide points: Expansion of clones was among the lowest in partial responders at 0.1-3.0 mg/kg.

The chain recombines TRBV25-1 with TRBJ2-5; 9 bases fit TRBD1. The starting material was CD4+ or CD8+ T cells sorted from blood, obtained in a trial of the OX40 agonist ivuxolimab. The source of this sequence is an adult with an advanced solid tumor such as melanoma, head and neck, liver or kidney cancer. CDR3 DNA: TGTGCCAGCAGTGAATATAAGGGACAGGGATCGGAGACCCAGTACTTC. Protein sequence: CASSEYKGQGSETQYF. Filled out from reference TRBV25-1 and TRBJ2-5, the complete variable domain reads EADIYQTPRYLVIGTGKKITLECSQTMGHDKMYWYQQDPGMELHLIHYSYGVNSTEKGDLSSESTVSRIRTEHFPLTLESARPSHTSQYLCASSEYKGQGSETQYFGPGTRLLVL.